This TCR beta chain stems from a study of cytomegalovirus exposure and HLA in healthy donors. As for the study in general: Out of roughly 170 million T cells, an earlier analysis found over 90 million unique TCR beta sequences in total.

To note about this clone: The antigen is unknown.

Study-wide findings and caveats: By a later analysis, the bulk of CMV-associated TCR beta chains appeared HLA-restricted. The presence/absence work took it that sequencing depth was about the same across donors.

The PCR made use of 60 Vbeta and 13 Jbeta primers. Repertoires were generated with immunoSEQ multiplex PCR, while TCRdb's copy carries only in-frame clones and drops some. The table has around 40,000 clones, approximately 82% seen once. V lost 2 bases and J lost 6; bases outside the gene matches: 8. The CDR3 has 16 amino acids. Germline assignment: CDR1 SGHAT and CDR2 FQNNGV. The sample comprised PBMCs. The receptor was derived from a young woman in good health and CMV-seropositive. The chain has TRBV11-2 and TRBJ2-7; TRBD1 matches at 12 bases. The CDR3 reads CASSLLLGTGGREQYF. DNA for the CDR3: TGTGCCAGCAGCTTACTACTGGGGACAGGGGGCCGCGAGCAGTACTTC.